This TCR beta chain was profiled in a study of OX40 agonist ivuxolimab in advanced cancers. With regard to the full study: Ivuxolimab was an agonistic, fully human IgG2 monoclonal antibody directed against OX40 (CD134), a costimulatory receptor. Intravenous ivuxolimab was administered to patients every 2 weeks at six dose levels: 0.01, 0.1, 0.3, 1.5, 3 and 10 mg/kg. Of the roughly 50 dose-escalation patients, hepatocellular carcinoma was present in about 20, melanoma in roughly 15, renal cell carcinoma in 9 and head and neck cancer in 9. The dose-escalation cohort was about 87% male with a mean age of about 58 years, ranging from roughly 23 to 79. Prior anti-PD-1, anti-PD-L1 or anti-CTLA-4 therapy was permitted, and about two fifths of dose-escalation patients had received checkpoint inhibitors. Partial responses were achieved by three dose-escalation patients, of whom one had hepatocellular carcinoma and two had cutaneous melanoma. Peripheral TCRbeta sequencing aimed to test whether ivuxolimab altered TCR sequence diversity and caused clonal T-cell expansion. The paper reports the monotherapy dose-escalation portion (N of about 47 patients) of the phase I ivuxolimab trial.

Patients with a history of autoimmune disease or receiving systemic immunosuppression were excluded from the trial. In every dose cohort, peripheral blood was drawn for TCR sequencing at baseline, cycle 4 day 1, and cycle 7 day 1. Samples were obtained from an open-label, multicenter, first-in-human phase I dose-escalation trial of ivuxolimab. The trial enrolled adults with locally advanced or metastatic head and neck squamous cell, hepatocellular, melanoma or renal cell carcinoma. Before TCR sequencing, CD4+ T cells and CD8+ T cells were sorted from peripheral blood as separate populations. What the research found in general, with its limitations: Low levels of normalized T-cell clonal expansion were also seen in some patients who did not respond. At doses from 0.1 to 3.0 mg/kg, clonal expansion was seen in both CD4+ and CD8+ blood T cells between baseline and week 6. On average, CD8+ T cells showed more expanded clones than CD4+ T cells after ivuxolimab. The antigen specificity of the peripheral T cells that underwent clonal expansion was not determined. In the 0.1-3.0 mg/kg groups, partial responders were among the patients with the lowest normalized peripheral clonal expansion, particularly in CD8+ T cells.

As concerns this clone: No antigen is known for it. One base away there is no much larger clone; base qualities are not given.

Genomic DNA was isolated from the sorted cells so that the TCRbeta CDR3 region could be sequenced. The immunoSEQ Assay was used for sequencing of TCRbeta CDR3 regions. The immuneACCESS repertoire file appears here via TCRdb, limited to in-frame rearrangements. These files lack a portion of the clones; in checked studies, under half of the deficit traces to unresolved V genes, and the cause of the others is not known. This sample gives 10,000 to 15,000 clones in total; 80% to 95% of them show up just once. The ten largest clones take up 73% of the sample. The CDR3 spans 15 residues, from the cysteine through the phenylalanine. Only CDR3 DNA is held: 45 bases, read in frame from base 1. Germline trimming: 4 bases from V, 3 bases from J; junction bases outside gene matches: 6. From a lookup of the germline V gene, CDR1 and CDR2 are LGHNA and YNFKEQ.

The source material was CD4+ or CD8+ T cells sorted from blood, sampled in a trial of the OX40 agonist ivuxolimab. The TCR sequence derives from an adult with an advanced solid tumor such as melanoma, head and neck, liver or kidney cancer. The sequence links TRBV4-2 to TRBJ2-3; 8 middle bases align to TRBD2. The CDR3 loop reads CASSPRGETTDTQYF. The DNA sequence follows: TGTGCCAGCAGCCCGCGGGGGGAGACTACAGATACGCAGTATTTT.